This T cell receptor (beta chain) originates from a study of OX40 agonist ivuxolimab in advanced cancers. Study as a whole: Of mixed ages from about 20 to 90 and averaging roughly 60 years, the group was 65% to 85% male.

This clone appeared a few times. Germline assignment: CDR1 MNHEY and CDR2 SVGAGI. Trimming cost V 0 bases and J 6 bases, with 9 bases left between them. The CDR3 is made up of 14 amino acids. Libraries were prepared by immunoSEQ multiplex PCR; TCRdb keeps only in-frame clonotypes and omits some of them. The table records some 62,000 clones, roughly four fifths of them present only once. Sequenced material: CD4+ or CD8+ T cells sorted from blood, taken in a trial of the OX40 agonist ivuxolimab. The chain employs TRBV6-5 and TRBJ1-5; D might be TRBD1 (6 bases). This sequence was found in an adult with an advanced solid tumor such as melanoma, head and neck, liver or kidney cancer. CDR3 loop: CASSYSGAVQPQHF. The CDR3 DNA reads TGTGCCAGCAGTTACTCGGGGGCGGTTCAGCCCCAGCATTTT.